The 25 T cell receptor beta chains listed next were all sequenced from one sample in a study of T cells in women clearing cervical HPV infection. Libraries were prepared by immunoSEQ multiplex PCR; TCRdb keeps only in-frame clonotypes and omits some of them. Here the sample table reports approximately 13,000 clones. Input material: blood buffy coat. The source is a woman aged 18 to 69 with a cervical HPV16 infection that either progressed to CIN3+ or cleared (not recorded which).

In regard to this clone: The read falls 3 residues short of the CDR3 end, and the missing part is taken from the germline J gene. The chain uses TRBV5-1 and TRBJ1-6, with a possible D match to TRBD1 (5 bases). The CDR3 consists of 16 residues. Germline CDR1 and CDR2: SGHRS and YFSETQ. The V end was cut by 4 bases, the J end by 5 bases, with 16 bases between. CDR3 bases read: TGCGCCAGCAGCCGGACGTCCGGGGGAAATAATTCACCC. Its protein is CASSRTSGGNNSP. The entire CDR3 sequence reads CASSRTSGGNNSPLHF. Based on the CDR3 plus reference TRBV5-1 and TRBJ1-6, the full variable domain is KAGVTQTPRYLIKTRGQQVTLSCSPISGHRSVSWYQQTPGQGLQFLFEYFSETQRNKGNFPGRFSGRQFSNSRSEMNVSTLELGDSALYLCASSRTSGGNNSPLHFGNGTRLTVT.

With respect to this clone: The read halts 3 residues ahead of the CDR3 end, with the missing end drawn from the germline J gene. V usage is TRBV19 and J usage is TRBJ1-4, with TRBD1 as a possible D gene (6 bases). Per germline, CDR1 LNHDA and CDR2 SQIVND (reference sequence). The CDR3 length is 15 residues. The CDR3 bases that were read are TGTGCCAGTAGTGTAAACAGGGATCTCAATTCACCA. Amino acid sequence: CASSVNRDLNSP. The entire CDR3 protein reads CASSVNRDLNSPLFF.

Concerning this clone: The CDR3 extends 3 residues past the end of the read, so its final part is completed from the germline J gene. The rearrangement uses TRBV30 and TRBJ2-3; 13 nucleotides line up with TRBD2. The CDR3 loop spans 19 amino acids. The germline gives CDR1 GTSNPN, CDR2 SVGIG (reference sequence). V dropped 3 bases and J dropped 0; count of bases not matched to a gene: 12. This CDR3 is CAWSVTRTSGGSSTDTQYF. The CDR3 DNA, read in part, is TGTGCCTGGAGCGTAACCAGGACTAGCGGGGGATCTAGCACAGATACG.

Concerning this clone itself: The read stops 3 residues short of the end of the CDR3; the missing end is completed from the germline J gene. The J gene is TRBJ1-1, the V gene TRBV11-2, with 12 positions matching TRBD1. The length of the CDR3 is 15 residues. Germline-derived CDR1 and CDR2 are SGHAT and FQNNGV. This chain's CDR3 is CASIQPGQGALKAFF. The CDR3 bases that were read are TGTGCCAGCATCCAACCGGGACAGGGGGCCCTTAAG.

For this clone: The CDR3 end is not reached by the read, which stops 3 residues before it; the germline J gene fills it in. This chain links TRBV20-1 with TRBJ2-7, with D possibly TRBD1 on 6 matching bases. This CDR3 is 14 amino acids long. The V end lost 6 bases, the J end lost 2 bases, and 17 bases lay between the germline ends. CDR1 is DFQATT, CDR2 SNEGSKA, per germline (reference sequence). The chain's CDR3 is CSARGRGLAYEQYF. Incomplete CDR3 DNA: TGCAGTGCCAGGGGCAGGGGCCTGGCCTACGAG.

Note on this clone: Read data end 3 residues before the CDR3 end; the end is taken from the germline J gene. The chain carries TRBV2 and TRBJ1-5; 11 positions match TRBD1. V shed 6 bases, J shed 6 bases, and the junction held 4 bases outside the gene matches. From germline, CDR1 is SNHLY and CDR2 FYNNEI. The length of the CDR3 is 14 residues. CDR3 protein: CASSPGQGGQPQHF. CDR3 bases read: TGTGCCAGCAGCCCGGGACAGGGGGGTCAGCCC.

As concerns this clone: The CDR3 end falls 3 residues outside the read, so it is completed with the germline J gene. The rearrangement joins TRBV30 to TRBJ1-1; possible D gene TRBD1, 6 bases. CDR3 length equals 13 residues. The germline V gene encodes CDR1 GTSNPN and CDR2 SVGIG (reference sequence). The CDR3 region is CAWTGRGRETAFF. The sequenced CDR3 bases are TGTGCCTGGACGGGCAGGGGCAGGGAGACA.

To note about this clone: From the germline J gene comes the end of the CDR3, since the read stops 3 residues before it. This chain links TRBV5-5 with TRBJ1-4; the D gene is possibly TRBD1 (5 bases). Germline loops: CDR1 SGHKS, CDR2 YYEKEE (reference sequence). CDR3 size: 15 residues. The V and J ends lost 4 bases and 8 bases respectively, with 18 bases between them. The CDR3 bases that were read are TGTGCCAGCAGCCTACAGCTTAGCAGGGAGGAAAAA. Translation gives CASSLQLSREEK. Given in full, the CDR3 is CASSLQLSREEKLFF.

Remarks on this clone: From the germline J gene comes the end of the CDR3, since the read stops 3 residues before it. The chain employs TRBV2 and TRBJ2-1; D gene ambiguous. Germline-derived CDR1 and CDR2 are SNHLY and FYNNEI. Trimming pared 5 bases from V and 4 bases from J, leaving 3 bases between. CDR3 length: 11 residues. CDR3 residues: CASSSYNEQFF. The covered CDR3 bases are TGTGCCAGCAGTTCATACAATGAG.

Of note for this clone: The observed sequence ends 3 residues before the CDR3 terminus, with the missing tail filled in from the germline J gene. The V gene is TRBV2, the J gene TRBJ1-4, with a tentative D call TRBD1 (5 bases). The length of the CDR3 is 14 residues. CDR1 is SNHLY and CDR2 is FYNNEI in the germline V gene. The CDR3 DNA, read in part, is TGTGCCAGCAGTGATTCAGGGTACAATTCACCA. It is translated as CASSDSGYNSP. The full CDR3 is CASSDSGYNSPLFF.

Concerning this clone: The read ends 3 residues before the CDR3 terminus; that terminus is restored from the germline J gene. This chain links TRBV10-3 with TRBJ1-2, with 7 positions matching TRBD1. Germline V gives CDR1 ENHRY, CDR2 SYGVKD. Losses at the gene ends were 7 bases for V and 6 bases for J; bases not matched to a gene: 11. The CDR3 extends over 14 amino acids. CDR3 bases read: TGTGCCATCAAGCCTACAGGGGCGGAGGATGGC. It encodes CAIKPTGAEDG. The whole CDR3 sequence is CAIKPTGAEDGYTF.

In the case of this clone: The DNA ends 3 residues before the CDR3 does, and the rest of the CDR3 is filled in from the germline J gene. The V call is TRBV5-1, the J call TRBJ2-5, with 8 bases identical to TRBD2. The CDR3 is made up of 14 amino acids. The germline V gene has CDR1 SGHRS and CDR2 YFSETQ. CDR3 DNA (partial): TGCGCCAGCGCCGCGGGGGGCCTGTTAGATACC. Protein sequence: CASAAGGLLDT. The whole CDR3 protein reads CASAAGGLLDTQYF.

Points on this clone: The read gets to within 3 residues of the CDR3 end, and the germline J gene fills in the rest. The V call is TRBV19, the J call TRBJ1-3; tentatively, D is TRBD1 (6 bases). Deletions cut 7 bases from V and 0 bases from J, with 10 bases between. Germline V gene lookup returns CDR1 LNHDA and CDR2 SQIVND (reference sequence). CDR3 length: 14 amino acids. CDR3 bases read: TGTGCCAGTAAACAACAGGGCTCTGGAAACACC. Amino acids: CASKQQGSGNT. The full CDR3 is CASKQQGSGNTIYF. The full variable domain, its missing parts supplied by reference TRBV19 and TRBJ1-3, is DGGITQSPKYLFRKEGQNVTLSCEQNLNHDAMYWYRQDPGQGLRLIYYSQIVNDFQKGDIAEGYSVSREKKESFPLTVTSAQKNPTAFYLCASKQQGSGNTIYFGEGSWLTVV.

The CDR3 region is CASKGQGNTEAFF. The CDR3 bases that were read are TGTGCCAGCAAAGGACAGGGCAACACTGAA. The chain uses TRBV19 and TRBJ1-1; TRBD1 matches 8 bases. The missing CDR3 end, 3 residues past where the read stops, is filled in from the germline J gene. This CDR3 has 13 amino acids. Germline V lookup: CDR1 LNHDA, CDR2 SQIVND (reference sequence). The J segment lost 2 bases and the V segment lost 9 bases, leaving 5 bases of the junction unmatched.

Comments on this clone: The read gets to within 3 residues of the CDR3 end, and the germline J gene fills in the rest. This chain links TRBV29-1 with TRBJ1-1; D not resolved. The V gene's germline CDR1 is SQVTM and CDR2 ANQGSEA. Trimming took off 6 bases at V and 0 bases at J, with 20 bases between the two ends. The CDR3 length is 16 residues. Partial CDR3 DNA: TGCAGCGTCCACTATAGAGGCAGAAGGATGAACACTGAA. Translated, it gives CSVHYRGRRMNTE. The entire CDR3 sequence reads CSVHYRGRRMNTEAFF.

A remark on this clone: The CDR3 is cut off 3 residues early in the read; its end comes from the germline J gene. The chain carries TRBV19 and TRBJ2-2, with 10 bases lining up with TRBD1. Germline V CDR1 and CDR2: LNHDA, SQIVND (reference sequence). Germline trimming cut 1 base from V and 0 bases from J; bases unmatched to any gene: 2. The CDR3 sequence is 17 residues long. CDR3 bases read: TGTGCCAGTAGTATAGTTGGGACAGGGGCGAACACCGGGGAG. This gives the protein CASSIVGTGANTGE. The full CDR3 protein is CASSIVGTGANTGELFF.

Points on this clone: Sequencing ends 3 residues short of the CDR3 end; the germline J gene provides the rest. The chain couples TRBV4-2 to TRBJ2-2; 10 bases align to TRBD2. Germline CDR1 is LGHNA and CDR2 is YNFKEQ. The CDR3 is 17 amino acids. The trim removed 0 bases at V and 6 bases at J, leaving 7 bases unmatched. The CDR3 is CASSQDEGSGGSGELFF. The CDR3 bases that were read are TGTGCCAGCAGCCAAGATGAGGGTAGCGGGGGGTCCGGGGAG.

A word on this clone: The CDR3 end lies 3 residues beyond the end of the read and is filled in from the germline J gene. The chain recombines TRBV11-2 with TRBJ1-5; 10 bases align to TRBD1. The V gene's germline CDR1 is SGHAT and CDR2 FQNNGV. Trimming at V came to 6 bases and at J to 5 bases, leaving 4 bases not matched to a gene. The CDR3 has 14 residues. The CDR3 reads CASSPGQGYQPQHF. The sequenced part of the CDR3 DNA is TGTGCCAGCAGTCCGGGACAGGGGTATCAGCCC. The full variable domain, with the rest looked up from reference TRBV11-2 and TRBJ1-5, is EAGVAQSPRYKIIEKRQSVAFWCNPISGHATLYWYQQILGQGPKLLIQFQNNGVVDDSQLPKDRFSAERLKGVDSTLKIQPAKLEDSAVYLCASSPGQGYQPQHFGDGTRLSIL.

As for this clone: Read sequence stops 3 residues before the CDR3 end, and the germline J gene provides the missing end. The rearrangement uses TRBV10-2 and TRBJ1-2; 8 positions agree with TRBD1. CDR1 is WSHSY, CDR2 SAAADI, per germline. This CDR3 contains 14 residues. V lost 6 bases to trimming and J lost 6 bases; unmatched junction nucleotides: 9. The CDR3: CASSPKGTGDGYTF. The sequenced CDR3 bases are TGCGCCAGCAGCCCAAAAGGGACAGGCGATGGC.

Here the CDR3 reads CASRYRGDSNQPQHF. The covered CDR3 bases are TGTGCCAGCAGATACAGAGGGGATAGCAATCAGCCC. The chain couples TRBV28 to TRBJ1-5; D perhaps matches TRBD1 (5 bases). The CDR3 is cut off 3 residues early in the read; its end comes from the germline J gene. V shed 6 bases and J shed 0 bases, with 12 bases lying between them. CDR1 MDHEN and CDR2 SYDVKM come from the germline V gene. This CDR3 is built from 15 residues. The variable domain in full, completed from reference TRBV28 and TRBJ1-5, reads DVKVTQSSRYLVKRTGEKVFLECVQDMDHENMFWYRQDPGLGLRLIYFSYDVKMKEKGDIPEGYSVSREKKERFSLILESASTNQTSMYLCASRYRGDSNQPQHFGDGTRLSIL.

About this clone itself: The missing CDR3 end, 3 residues past where the read stops, is filled in from the germline J gene. This chain uses TRBV2 with TRBJ2-2; the match to TRBD1 covers 8 bases. V trimming: 9 bases; J trimming: 1 base; junction bases outside the gene matches: 7. CDR1 SNHLY and CDR2 FYNNEI come from the germline V gene. The CDR3 sequence is 15 residues long. The CDR3 loop reads CASNGQGRNTGELFF. The sequenced CDR3 bases are TGTGCCAGTAATGGACAGGGAAGGAACACCGGGGAG. Full variable domain (outside the CDR3, taken from reference TRBV2 and TRBJ2-2): EPEVTQTPSHQVTQMGQEVILRCVPISNHLYFYWYRQILGQKVEFLVSFYNNEISEKSEIFDDQFSVERPDGSNFTLKIRSTKLEDSAMYFCASNGQGRNTGELFFGEGSRLTVL.

Points on this clone: Sequencing ends 3 residues short of the CDR3 end; the germline J gene provides the rest. V is TRBV5-1 and J is TRBJ1-1; 9 bases match TRBD1. In germline, CDR1 is SGHRS, CDR2 YFSETQ. J was trimmed by 1 base and V by 4 bases; bases with no gene match: 11. The CDR3 sequence is 17 residues long. The CDR3 is CASSPSPGTGRNTEAFF. CDR3 DNA, as far as it was read: TGCGCCAGCAGCCCAAGTCCCGGGACAGGGAGGAACACTGAA.

On this clone itself: The read terminates 3 residues before the CDR3 end, so the remaining end is supplied by the germline J gene. The V gene is TRBV6-1, the J gene TRBJ1-6; tentatively, D is TRBD1 (5 bases). The CDR3 runs to 15 residues. Looked up from germline, CDR1 is MNHNS and CDR2 is SASEGT. Trimming took 4 bases from V and 8 from J, leaving 15 bases between them. CDR3 residues: CASSVVGTGDSPLHF. CDR3 DNA, as far as it was read: TGTGCCAGCAGTGTTGTGGGGACGGGGGATTCACCC.

About this clone itself: The read ends 3 residues early relative to the CDR3; the germline J gene fills the gap. The chain employs TRBV29-1 and TRBJ1-2; D not resolved. CDR1 is SQVTM and CDR2 is ANQGSEA in the germline V gene. CDR3 length equals 12 residues. Trimming cost V 7 bases and J 5 bases, with 14 bases left between them. The CDR3 DNA, read in part, is TGCAGCGCGGCGGCCAGCGGATATGGC. The encoded protein is CSAAASGYG. The whole CDR3 reads CSAAASGYGYTF.

As to this clone: The CDR3 goes on 3 residues after the read ends, and that part is filled in from the germline J gene. The J gene is TRBJ2-7, the V gene TRBV30; D is ambiguous. The germline gives CDR1 GTSNPN, CDR2 SVGIG (reference sequence). V gave up 3 bases and J gave up 6 bases, with 9 bases separating them. The CDR3 contains 11 residues. The CDR3 protein is CAWSVPGEQYF. The part of the CDR3 DNA that was read is TGTGCCTGGAGCGTGCCGGGCGAG.